The clone carrying this TCR beta chain was seen a single time. The source of the sample is a study of cytomegalovirus exposure and HLA in healthy donors. Both 60 Vbeta primers and 13 Jbeta primers went into the PCR. TCRdb's copy holds only in-frame clones and misses some; the assay was immunoSEQ multiplex PCR. Of approximately 87,000 clones listed, 80% to 90% are singletons. The V and J ends lost 4 bases and 3 bases, in that order; junction bases with no gene match: 5. CDR1 SGHRS and CDR2 YFSETQ come from the germline V gene. The length of the CDR3 is 14 residues. The chain employs TRBV5-1 and TRBJ2-7, with 9 bases matching TRBD2. Sample: PBMCs. This clonotype originated in a woman younger than 35 in good health and CMV-seropositive. CDR3 amino acids: CASSVALAGYEQYF. CDR3 bases: TGCGCCAGCAGCGTGGCACTAGCGGGCTACGAGCAGTACTTC.